This T cell receptor beta chain was observed in a study of T cell changes during pregnancy in multiple sclerosis. Sequencing used immunoSEQ multiplex PCR; TCRdb keeps in-frame clones, though not all of them. The sample has 80,000 or so clones; approximately 95% are singletons. The CDR3 is made up of 15 amino acids. V dropped 7 bases and J dropped 4; count of bases not matched to a gene: 10. CDR1 is LNHDA, CDR2 SQIVND, per germline (reference sequence). The gene calls are TRBV19 and TRBJ1-1, with 9 bases that match TRBD1. Sequences were derived from peripheral blood, sampled in the second trimester of pregnancy. The source of this sequence is a female donor in good health, enrolled as a control in a pregnancy study. CDR3 residues: CASTRTGGAGTEAFF. The CDR3 nucleotides are TGTGCCAGTACTCGCACAGGGGGCGCGGGCACTGAAGCTTTCTTT.